This TCR beta chain was recovered during a study of cytomegalovirus exposure and HLA in healthy donors. Regarding the study as a whole: Roughly even sequencing depth across donors was the assumption behind the presence/absence analyses. A few CMV-associated chains were confirmed in vitro to be specific for CMV antigens. It was reported in a later analysis that an Asian-associated ancestry cluster showed fewer N-insertions than the roughly 620-donor mean.

V was pared by 0 bases and J by 2 bases, with 6 bases between. Per germline, CDR1 SGHRS and CDR2 YFSETQ. The CDR3 is 15 residues long. With regard to this clone: Its antigen is still unknown.

Researchers ran the PCR with 60 Vbeta and 13 Jbeta primers. Profiling relied on immunoSEQ multiplex PCR, and the TCRdb table lists in-frame clones only, not all of them. There are around 120,000 clones in the sample; around 80% occur only once, and 1.5% to 2.5% lies in the top ten. V usage is TRBV5-1 and J usage is TRBJ2-6; D is undetermined. The sequencing input was PBMCs. The TCR sequence derives from a man younger than 30 in good health and CMV-seronegative. CDR3 nucleotide sequence: TGCGCCAGCAGCTTGGAAGTAGCTGGGGCCAACGTCCTGACTTTC. Encoded protein: CASSLEVAGANVLTF.